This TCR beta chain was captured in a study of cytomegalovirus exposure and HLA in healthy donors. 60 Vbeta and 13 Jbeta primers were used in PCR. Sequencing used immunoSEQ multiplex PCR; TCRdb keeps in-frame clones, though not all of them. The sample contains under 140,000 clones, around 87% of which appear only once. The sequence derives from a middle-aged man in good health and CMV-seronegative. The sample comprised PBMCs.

The CDR3: CASSRGVAIEQYF. The CDR3 nucleotides read TGTGCCAGCAGCCGGGGGGTGGCCATCGAGCAGTACTTC. This chain joins TRBV6-1 and TRBJ2-7; 7 bases fit TRBD2. CDR1 and CDR2 from the germline V gene are MNHNS and SASEGT. This CDR3 region has 13 residues. The junction had 8 bases not matched to a gene; V was cut back by 6 bases and J by 6 bases.